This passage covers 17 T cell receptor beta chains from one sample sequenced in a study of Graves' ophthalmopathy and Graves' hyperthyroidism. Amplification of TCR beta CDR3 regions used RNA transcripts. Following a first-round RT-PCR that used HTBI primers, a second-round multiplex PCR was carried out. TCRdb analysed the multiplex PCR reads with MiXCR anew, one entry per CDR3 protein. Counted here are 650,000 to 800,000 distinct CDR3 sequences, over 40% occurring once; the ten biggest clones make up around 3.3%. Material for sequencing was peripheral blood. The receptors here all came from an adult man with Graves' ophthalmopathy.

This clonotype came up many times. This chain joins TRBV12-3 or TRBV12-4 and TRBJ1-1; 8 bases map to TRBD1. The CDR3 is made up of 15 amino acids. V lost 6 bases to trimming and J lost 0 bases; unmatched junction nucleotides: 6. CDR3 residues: CASSAQGAMNTEAFF. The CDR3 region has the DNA TGTGCCAGCAGCGCTCAGGGGGCGATGAACACTGAAGCTTTCTTT.

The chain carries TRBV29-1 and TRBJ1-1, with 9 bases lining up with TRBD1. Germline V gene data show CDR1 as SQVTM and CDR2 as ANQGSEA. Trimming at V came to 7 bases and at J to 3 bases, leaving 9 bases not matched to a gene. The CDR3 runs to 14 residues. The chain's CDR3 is CSGGQGVTHTEAFF. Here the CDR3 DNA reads TGCAGCGGGGGACAGGGAGTCACCCACACTGAAGCTTTCTTT.

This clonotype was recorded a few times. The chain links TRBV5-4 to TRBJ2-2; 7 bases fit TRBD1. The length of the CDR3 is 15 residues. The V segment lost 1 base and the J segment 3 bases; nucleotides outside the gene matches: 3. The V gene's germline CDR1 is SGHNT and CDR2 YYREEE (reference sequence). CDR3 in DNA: TGTGCCAGCAGCTTGTCGGGACAGCACACCGGGGAGCTGTTTTTT. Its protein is CASSLSGQHTGELFF.

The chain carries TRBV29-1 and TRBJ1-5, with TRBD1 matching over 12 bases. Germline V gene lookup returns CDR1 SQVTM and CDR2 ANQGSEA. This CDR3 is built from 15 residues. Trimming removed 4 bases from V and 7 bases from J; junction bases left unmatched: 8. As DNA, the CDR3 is TGCAGCGTTGGGGGGACAGGGGGCTTCGGGCAGCCCCAGCATTTT. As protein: CSVGGTGGFGQPQHF.

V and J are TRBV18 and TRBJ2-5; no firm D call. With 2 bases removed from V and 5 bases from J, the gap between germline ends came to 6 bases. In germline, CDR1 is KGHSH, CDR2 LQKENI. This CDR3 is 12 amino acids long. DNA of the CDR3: TGTGCCAGCTCACCAATCTGGGAGACCCAGTACTTC. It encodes CASSPIWETQYF.

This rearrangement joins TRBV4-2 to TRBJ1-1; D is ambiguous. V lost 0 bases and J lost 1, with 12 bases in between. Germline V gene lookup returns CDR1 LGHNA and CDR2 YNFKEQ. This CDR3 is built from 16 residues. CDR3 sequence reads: CASSQDAGKGNTEAFF. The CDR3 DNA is TGTGCCAGCAGCCAAGATGCGGGGAAGGGGAACACTGAAGCTTTCTTT.

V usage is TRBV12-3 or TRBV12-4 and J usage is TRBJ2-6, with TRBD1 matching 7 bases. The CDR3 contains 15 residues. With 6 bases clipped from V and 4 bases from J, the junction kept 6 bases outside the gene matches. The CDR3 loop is CASRRQGDGANVLTF. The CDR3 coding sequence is TGTGCCAGCAGGCGACAGGGTGACGGGGCCAACGTCCTGACTTTC.

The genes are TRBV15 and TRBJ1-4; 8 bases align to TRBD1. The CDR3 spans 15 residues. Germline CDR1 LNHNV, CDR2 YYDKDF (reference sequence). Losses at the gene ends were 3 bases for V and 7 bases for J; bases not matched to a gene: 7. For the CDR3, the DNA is TGTGCCACCAGCAGGGGAGGACAGGGCGGTGAAAAACTGTTTTTT. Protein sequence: CATSRGGQGGEKLFF. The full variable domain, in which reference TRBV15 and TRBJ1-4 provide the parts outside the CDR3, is DAMVIQNPRYQVTQFGKPVTLSCSQTLNHNVMYWYQQKSSQAPKLLFHYYDKDFNNEADTPDNFQSRRPNTSFCFLDIRSPGLGDTAMYLCATSRGGQGGEKLFFGSGTQLSVL.

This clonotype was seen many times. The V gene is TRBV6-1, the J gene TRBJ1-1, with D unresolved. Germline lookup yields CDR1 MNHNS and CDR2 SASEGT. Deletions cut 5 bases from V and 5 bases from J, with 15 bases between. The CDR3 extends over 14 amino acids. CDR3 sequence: CASSLTEARTEAFF. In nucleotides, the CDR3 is TGTGCCAGCAGTTTGACGGAAGCAAGGACTGAAGCTTTCTTT.

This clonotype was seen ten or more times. CDR3 loop: CSVEGVATEAFF. The CDR3 DNA sequence: TGCAGCGTTGAAGGAGTGGCCACTGAAGCTTTCTTT. The J gene is TRBJ1-1, the V gene TRBV29-1; D is undetermined. This CDR3 has 12 residues. V gave up 1 base and J gave up 4 bases, with 7 bases separating them. The germline CDR1 and CDR2 sequences are SQVTM and ANQGSEA.

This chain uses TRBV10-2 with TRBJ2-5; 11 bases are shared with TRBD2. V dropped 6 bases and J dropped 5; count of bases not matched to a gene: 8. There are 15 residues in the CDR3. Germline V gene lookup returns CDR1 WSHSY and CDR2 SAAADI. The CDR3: CASSKLAGAGETQYF. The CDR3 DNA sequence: TGCGCCAGCAGCAAACTAGCGGGAGCGGGTGAGACCCAGTACTTC.

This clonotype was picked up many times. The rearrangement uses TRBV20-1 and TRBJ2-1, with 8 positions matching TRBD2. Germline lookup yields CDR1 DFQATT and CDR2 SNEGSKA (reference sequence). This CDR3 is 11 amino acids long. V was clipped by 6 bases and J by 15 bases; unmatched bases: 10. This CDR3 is CSAKPGLEMFF. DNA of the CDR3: TGCAGTGCCAAACCGGGACTAGAGATGTTCTTC.

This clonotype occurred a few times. In DNA, the CDR3 is TGTGCCAGCAGCCAAGAGGGGGGACAAGAGACCCAGTACTTC. This translates into CASSQEGGQETQYF. The chain uses TRBV7-9 and TRBJ2-5; D is possibly TRBD1 or TRBD2 (6 bases each). Germline lookup yields CDR1 SEHNR and CDR2 FQNEAQ (reference sequence). V was clipped by 5 bases and J by 2 bases, with 12 bases between them. CDR3 length: 14 residues.

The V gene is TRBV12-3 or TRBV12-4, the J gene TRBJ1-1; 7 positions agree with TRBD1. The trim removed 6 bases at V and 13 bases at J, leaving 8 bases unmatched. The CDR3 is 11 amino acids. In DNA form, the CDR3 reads TGTGCCAGCAGCCAGACAGGGAGAGGTTTCTTT. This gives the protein CASSQTGRGFF.

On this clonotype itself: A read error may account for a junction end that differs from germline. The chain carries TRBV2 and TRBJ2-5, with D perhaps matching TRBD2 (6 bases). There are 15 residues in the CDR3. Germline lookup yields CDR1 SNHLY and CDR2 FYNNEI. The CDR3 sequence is CASGTGGTQQETQYF. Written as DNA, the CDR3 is TGCGCCAGCGGTACTGGCGGGACCCAACAAGAGACCCAGTACTTC.

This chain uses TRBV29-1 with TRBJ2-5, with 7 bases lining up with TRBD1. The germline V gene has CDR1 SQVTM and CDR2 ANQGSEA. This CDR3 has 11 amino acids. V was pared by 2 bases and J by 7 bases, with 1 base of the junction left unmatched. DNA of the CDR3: TGCAGCGTTGAACGACAGGGGACCCAGTACTTC. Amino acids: CSVERQGTQYF.

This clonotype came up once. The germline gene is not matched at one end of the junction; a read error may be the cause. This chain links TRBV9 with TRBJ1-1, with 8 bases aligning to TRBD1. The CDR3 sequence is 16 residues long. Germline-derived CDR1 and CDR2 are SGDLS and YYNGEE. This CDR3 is CASSVTGQGEVTEALF. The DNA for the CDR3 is TGTGCCAGCAGCGTGACCGGACAGGGAGAGGTCACTGAAGCTCTCTTT.